A single sample is the source of the 5 T cell receptor beta chains below, sequenced in a study of beta chain features in type 1 diabetes. General study points: All four CD4+ subsets from Type 1 diabetes patients carried moderately but significantly shorter TCRB CDR3s.

The antigens for these receptors are not known. Expressed TCRB transcripts were sequenced, since all the RNA that had been isolated was reverse transcribed. Profiling relied on immunoSEQ multiplex PCR, and the TCRdb table lists in-frame clones only, not all of them. The sample gives around 300,000 clones, about 15% of which show up once; less than 0.02% is in the top ten. The sample consisted of naive CD4+ T cells from blood. All receptors derive from a man in his late teens or twenties with type 1 diabetes.

This clone has more than one count but fewer than ten. The chain has TRBV5-1 and TRBJ2-2; 10 positions agree with TRBD2. Germline trimming cut 7 bases from V and 6 bases from J; bases unmatched to any gene: 9. Germline V gene lookup returns CDR1 SGHRS and CDR2 YFSETQ. This CDR3 has 15 residues. The DNA of the CDR3 is TGCGCCAGCGCGGGCGGGACTAGCGTCCCCGGGGAGCTGTTTTTT. Translation: CASAGGTSVPGELFF.

This clone was counted between two and nine times. V usage is TRBV7-2 and J usage is TRBJ2-5, with 11 bases that match TRBD2. Trimming cost V 2 bases and J 7 bases; bases outside gene matches: 6. This CDR3 comprises 15 residues. The germline V gene has CDR1 SGHTA and CDR2 FQGNSA. This CDR3 is CASSLTLAGGGTQYF. The CDR3, as DNA: TGTGCCAGCAGCTTAACGCTAGCGGGGGGCGGGACCCAGTACTTC.

Here the CDR3 DNA reads TGTGCCAGCAGTTCAAGGGGGCTCAATCAGCCCCAGCATTTT. This translates into CASSSRGLNQPQHF. This chain links TRBV27 with TRBJ1-5; TRBD1 agrees at 7 bases. V gave up 4 bases and J gave up 3 bases; unmatched junction bases: 3. The CDR3 length is 14 residues. Per the germline V gene, CDR1 is MNHEY and CDR2 is SMNVEV (reference sequence).

The rearrangement uses TRBV2 and TRBJ2-7, with a possible D match to TRBD2 (5 bases). Trimming left V 6 bases short and J 3 bases short, with 12 bases between. This CDR3 region has 13 residues. Germline CDR1 reads SNHLY; CDR2 reads FYNNEI. The CDR3 loop is CASSGLENYEQYF. Here the CDR3 DNA reads TGTGCCAGCAGCGGACTGGAAAACTACGAGCAGTACTTC.

This sequence joins TRBV2 and TRBJ1-2; D not certain. V was clipped by 6 bases and J by 2 bases, with 7 bases between them. Germline V gene sequence: CDR1 SNHLY, CDR2 FYNNEI. The CDR3 has 12 residues. CDR3 nucleotides: TGTGCCAGCAGGTTACTCAACTATGGCTACACCTTC. Protein product: CASRLLNYGYTF.